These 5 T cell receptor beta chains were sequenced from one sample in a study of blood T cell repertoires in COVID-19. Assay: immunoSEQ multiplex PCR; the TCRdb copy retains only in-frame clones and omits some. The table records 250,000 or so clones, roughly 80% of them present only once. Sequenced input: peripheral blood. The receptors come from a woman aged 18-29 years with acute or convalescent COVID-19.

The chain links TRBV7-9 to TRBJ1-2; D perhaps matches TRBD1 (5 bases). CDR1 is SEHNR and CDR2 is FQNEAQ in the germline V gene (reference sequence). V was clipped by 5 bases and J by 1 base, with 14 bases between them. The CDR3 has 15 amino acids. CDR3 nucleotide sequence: TGTGCCAGCAGCAAGGACACCCAGAATAACTATGGCTACACCTTC. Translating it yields CASSKDTQNNYGYTF.

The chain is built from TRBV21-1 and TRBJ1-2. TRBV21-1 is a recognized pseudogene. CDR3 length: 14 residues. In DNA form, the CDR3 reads TGTGCCAGCAGCAAAGTAAAGCTTTCCCATGGCTACACCTTC. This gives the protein CASSKVKLSHGYTF.

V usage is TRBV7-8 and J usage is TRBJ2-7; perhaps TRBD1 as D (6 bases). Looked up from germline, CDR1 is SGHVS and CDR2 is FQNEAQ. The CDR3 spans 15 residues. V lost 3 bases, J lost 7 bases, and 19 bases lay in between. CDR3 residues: CASSFNRELGYEQYF. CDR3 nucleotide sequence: TGTGCCAGCAGCTTCAACAGGGAGCTCGGTTATGAGCAGTACTTC.

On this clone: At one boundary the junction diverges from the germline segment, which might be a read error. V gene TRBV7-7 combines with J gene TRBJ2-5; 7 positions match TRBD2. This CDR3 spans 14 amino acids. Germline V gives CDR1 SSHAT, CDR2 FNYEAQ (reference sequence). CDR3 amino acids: CASSLNGGGETQYF. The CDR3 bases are TGTGCTAGCAGCTTAAATGGGGGGGGAGAGACCCAGTACTTC.

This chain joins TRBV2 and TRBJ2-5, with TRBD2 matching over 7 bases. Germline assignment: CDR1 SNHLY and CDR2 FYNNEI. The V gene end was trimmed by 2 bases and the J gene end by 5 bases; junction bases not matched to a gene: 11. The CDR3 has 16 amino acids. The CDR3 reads CASSESRLAEWETQYF. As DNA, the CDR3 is TGTGCCAGCAGTGAAAGCCGACTAGCCGAGTGGGAGACCCAGTACTTC.